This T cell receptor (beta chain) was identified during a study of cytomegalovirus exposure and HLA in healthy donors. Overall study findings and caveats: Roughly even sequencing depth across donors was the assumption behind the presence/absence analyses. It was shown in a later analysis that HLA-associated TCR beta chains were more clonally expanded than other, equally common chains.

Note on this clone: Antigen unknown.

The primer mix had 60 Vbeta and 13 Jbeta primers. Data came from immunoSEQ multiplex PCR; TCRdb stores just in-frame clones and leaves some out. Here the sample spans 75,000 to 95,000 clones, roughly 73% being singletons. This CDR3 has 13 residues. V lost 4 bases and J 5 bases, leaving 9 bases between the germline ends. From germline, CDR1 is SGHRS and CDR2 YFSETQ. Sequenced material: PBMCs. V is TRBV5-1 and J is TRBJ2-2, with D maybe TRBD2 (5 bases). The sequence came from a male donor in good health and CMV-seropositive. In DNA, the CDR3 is TGCGCCAGCAGCGTGGACTGGACCGGGGAGCTGTTTTTT. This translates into CASSVDWTGELFF.